These 27 T cell receptor beta chains were sequenced from one sample in a study of blood T cell repertoires in COVID-19. TCRdb's table, derived via immunoSEQ multiplex PCR, lists solely in-frame clones and lacks some. The sample has some 240,000 clones, around 90% seen once. The sequenced material came from peripheral blood. These receptors originate from a woman aged 60-75 years with COVID-19, enrolled during active disease.

V is TRBV6-2 or TRBV6-3 and J is TRBJ2-5; 7 bases align to TRBD2. The CDR3 length is 16 residues. Germline CDR1 is MNHEY and CDR2 is SVGEGT. V was pared by 6 bases and J by 5 bases, with 15 bases of the junction left unmatched. DNA of the CDR3: TGTGCCAGCAGCCTCCCCGGACTAGAGGCCTGGGAGACCCAGTACTTC. Translated: CASSLPGLEAWETQYF.

V usage is TRBV27 and J usage is TRBJ2-1; D is unresolved. The CDR3 covers 17 residues. Germline values: CDR1 MNHEY, CDR2 SMNVEV (reference sequence). V gave up 7 bases and J gave up 4 bases, with 23 bases separating them. CDR3 nucleotide sequence: TGTGCCAGCACTCCAAAATGGAGCCAAACACGGTACAATGAGCAGTTCTTC. Translated, it gives CASTPKWSQTRYNEQFF.

This clone has more than one count but fewer than ten. This rearrangement joins TRBV5-4 to TRBJ2-2, with TRBD1 matching 8 bases. Unmatched junction bases numbered 7, after V lost 0 bases and J lost 3 bases. Germline loops: CDR1 SGHNT, CDR2 YYREEE (reference sequence). This CDR3 has 17 amino acids. In nucleotides, the CDR3 is TGTGCCAGCAGCTTGGCCAGGGGGCATCGGGACACCGGGGAGCTGTTTTTT. Residues: CASSLARGHRDTGELFF.

This chain links TRBV5-4 with TRBJ2-7; the D is unclear. V dropped 2 bases and J dropped 6 bases, with 12 bases sitting between them. Germline assignment: CDR1 SGHNT and CDR2 YYREEE (reference sequence). The CDR3 runs to 13 residues. CDR3 loop: CASSFSSVSEQYF. The CDR3 nucleotides read TGTGCCAGCAGCTTTTCTTCGGTCTCCGAGCAGTACTTC.

This clone was counted once. The chain joins TRBV5-1 to TRBJ2-7, with 8 bases that match TRBD1. Germline V lookup: CDR1 SGHRS, CDR2 YFSETQ. J lost 3 bases, V lost 2 bases, and 4 bases had no gene match. The CDR3 totals 14 residues. CDR3 residues: CASSFAQGGYEQYF. The CDR3 DNA sequence: TGCGCCAGCAGCTTCGCACAGGGGGGCTACGAGCAGTACTTC.

The rearrangement links TRBV5-1 to TRBJ1-1; the D is unclear. Trimming removed 8 bases from V and 2 bases from J, with 16 bases in between. Germline V lookup: CDR1 SGHRS, CDR2 YFSETQ. CDR3 length: 14 residues. The chain's CDR3 is CASSTGNSNTEAFF. Here the CDR3 DNA reads TGCGCCAGTTCAACGGGGAACTCTAACACTGAAGCTTTCTTT.

The chain joins TRBV27 to TRBJ1-2; 9 nucleotides agree with TRBD1. The CDR3 is made up of 14 amino acids. The V gene's germline CDR1 is MNHEY and CDR2 SMNVEV (reference sequence). V shed 6 bases, J shed 4 bases, and the junction held 6 bases outside the gene matches. CDR3 DNA: TGTGCCAGCAGCCGGACAGGGGCCAGCTATGGCTACACCTTC. Translating it yields CASSRTGASYGYTF.

The chain has TRBV27 and TRBJ1-2; 8 positions agree with TRBD1. Germline-derived CDR1 and CDR2 are MNHEY and SMNVEV (reference sequence). Trimming took 2 bases from V and 5 from J; bases not matched to a gene: 4. The CDR3 contains 14 residues. The CDR3 region is CASSLQGAKYGYTF. DNA of the CDR3: TGTGCCAGCAGTTTACAGGGGGCAAAGTATGGCTACACCTTC.

The chain employs TRBV5-4 and TRBJ2-1; tentative D call: TRBD1 (5 bases). CDR3 length: 14 residues. V was clipped by 0 bases and J by 10 bases, with 14 bases between them. Per the germline V gene, CDR1 is SGHNT and CDR2 is YYREEE (reference sequence). CDR3 in amino acids: CASSLAGRVGEQFF. The CDR3 nucleotides read TGTGCCAGCAGCTTGGCCGGCAGGGTGGGGGAGCAGTTCTTC.

V is TRBV3-1 (or the pseudogene TRBV3-2) and J is TRBJ1-2; 8 bases are shared with TRBD1. With V trimmed by 0 bases and J by 4 bases, 7 bases remained unmatched. The CDR3 sequence is 16 residues long. Germline V gives CDR1 LGHDT, CDR2 YNNKEL (reference sequence). The CDR3 protein is CASSQDGAGGVYGYTF. The CDR3 DNA is TGTGCCAGCAGCCAAGATGGGGCAGGGGGCGTCTATGGCTACACCTTC.

This clone was observed once. The chain has TRBV7-9 and TRBJ1-6; D perhaps matches TRBD1 (6 bases). V was cut by 2 bases and J by 10 bases, with 9 bases left in between. The CDR3 extends over 13 amino acids. Germline assignment: CDR1 SEHNR and CDR2 FQNEAQ (reference sequence). The CDR3 DNA sequence: TGTGCCAGCAGCTTACAGGGGCGCTCACCCCTCCACTTT. Translated, it gives CASSLQGRSPLHF.

The chain combines TRBV18 with TRBJ2-5; TRBD2 is a possible D gene (7 bases). Germline values: CDR1 KGHSH, CDR2 LQKENI. V was pared by 2 bases and J by 1 base, with 17 bases between. The CDR3 spans 17 residues. The CDR3: CASSPVLRGGGQETQYF. The CDR3 bases are TGTGCCAGCTCACCAGTCTTACGGGGAGGGGGCCAAGAGACCCAGTACTTC.

CDR3 sequence (DNA): TGTGCCAGTAGTCCCGGGGGGGGGCGATTTGAGAACACTGAAGCTTTCTTT. It is translated as CASSPGGGRFENTEAFF. V usage is TRBV19 and J usage is TRBJ1-1, with TRBD1 as a possible D gene (6 bases). Trimming stripped 5 bases from V and 1 base from J, with 20 bases between. The germline CDR1 and CDR2 sequences are LNHDA and SQIVND (reference sequence). The CDR3 covers 17 residues. Based on the CDR3 plus reference TRBV19 and TRBJ1-1, the full variable domain is DGGITQSPKYLFRKEGQNVTLSCEQNLNHDAMYWYRQDPGQGLRLIYYSQIVNDFQKGDIAEGYSVSREKKESFPLTVTSAQKNPTAFYLCASSPGGGRFENTEAFFGQGTRLTVV.

The genes are TRBV6-1 and TRBJ2-7; unclear D gene. Trimming left V 3 bases short and J 0 bases short, with 9 bases between. Germline lookup yields CDR1 MNHNS and CDR2 SASEGT. This CDR3 region has 14 residues. In DNA form, the CDR3 reads TGTGCCAGCAGTGATAGACGGAGCTCCTACGAGCAGTACTTC. This encodes CASSDRRSSYEQYF.

The J gene is TRBJ1-2, the V gene TRBV29-1; no clear D. The V end was cut by 5 bases, the J end by 4 bases, with 8 bases between. The CDR3 has 11 amino acids. Per the germline V gene, CDR1 is SQVTM and CDR2 is ANQGSEA. CDR3 DNA: TGCAGCGTTTCAAGCCTCTATGGCTACACCTTC. It translates to CSVSSLYGYTF.

The V call is TRBV19, the J call TRBJ1-1; the D gene is possibly TRBD1 (6 bases). Per the germline V gene, CDR1 is LNHDA and CDR2 is SQIVND (reference sequence). This CDR3 comprises 15 residues. V lost 2 bases to trimming and J lost 1 base, with 11 bases between them. This chain's CDR3 is CASSIQGFGNTEAFF. Here the CDR3 DNA reads TGTGCCAGTAGTATACAGGGGTTCGGGAACACTGAAGCTTTCTTT.

The chain carries TRBV4-2 and TRBJ1-1; the D gene is possibly TRBD1 (5 bases). V lost 1 base and J 10 bases, leaving 7 bases between the germline ends. This CDR3 is built from 11 residues. Germline V gene data show CDR1 as LGHNA and CDR2 as YNFKEQ. The CDR3 sequence: CASSQGRGAFF. CDR3 bases: TGTGCCAGCAGCCAAGGAAGGGGAGCTTTCTTT.

The gene calls are TRBV4-1 and TRBJ1-5, with D hard to call. V was pared by 4 bases and J by 3 bases, with 7 bases between. CDR1 and CDR2 (germline): MGHRA, YSYEKL. This CDR3 spans 13 amino acids. CDR3 DNA: TGCGCCAGCAGCCGGAGCCTCAATCAGCCCCAGCATTTT. Translation: CASSRSLNQPQHF.

This chain connects TRBV2 to TRBJ1-5; no reliable D call. V lost 2 bases to trimming and J lost 5 bases, with 13 bases between them. The CDR3 extends over 15 amino acids. Germline values: CDR1 SNHLY, CDR2 FYNNEI. DNA of the CDR3: TGTGCCAGCAGTGAATTCAGGACGGGAGATCAGCCCCAGCATTTT. As protein: CASSEFRTGDQPQHF. Full variable domain (outside the CDR3, taken from reference TRBV2 and TRBJ1-5): EPEVTQTPSHQVTQMGQEVILRCVPISNHLYFYWYRQILGQKVEFLVSFYNNEISEKSEIFDDQFSVERPDGSNFTLKIRSTKLEDSAMYFCASSEFRTGDQPQHFGDGTRLSIL.

This chain joins TRBV7-3 and TRBJ1-6, with 7 bases identical to TRBD1. CDR3 length: 13 residues. Losses at the gene ends were 8 bases for V and 6 bases for J; bases not matched to a gene: 4. In germline, CDR1 is SGHTA, CDR2 FQGTGA. The CDR3 DNA is TGTGCCAGCGGGGACAGCGCTAATTCACCCCTCCACTTT. It translates to CASGDSANSPLHF.

This clone has more than one count but fewer than ten. Other DNA sequences of this sample code for an identical CDR3. The chain recombines TRBV5-1 with TRBJ1-2, with 7 bases aligning to TRBD1. After removal of 4 bases from V and 2 bases from J, the junction contained 5 bases not matched to a gene. CDR1 and CDR2 (germline): SGHRS, YFSETQ. The CDR3 has 14 residues. The CDR3 DNA is TGCGCCAGCAGCCCGGGGACAGCAAACTATGGCTACACCTTC. Encoded protein: CASSPGTANYGYTF.

In this sample, this clone turned up a few times. This rearrangement joins TRBV5-6 to TRBJ2-7, with a weak D call TRBD1 (6 bases). This CDR3 has 14 amino acids. V was clipped by 0 bases and J by 5 bases, with 12 bases between them. Germline loops: CDR1 SGHDT, CDR2 YYEEEE. CDR3 residues: CASSLGRGIHEQYF. As DNA, the CDR3 is TGTGCCAGCAGCTTGGGCAGGGGAATTCACGAGCAGTACTTC.

The chain employs TRBV3-1 (or the pseudogene TRBV3-2) and TRBJ1-2; 12 bases are a match to TRBD1. Germline CDR1 is LGHDT and CDR2 is YNNKEL (reference sequence). The V gene end was trimmed by 11 bases and the J gene end by 6 bases; junction bases not matched to a gene: 10. The CDR3 is made up of 14 amino acids. The CDR3 is CASGDRGRGDGYTF. CDR3 in DNA: TGTGCCTCAGGGGACAGGGGGCGCGGAGATGGCTACACCTTC.

The chain carries TRBV6-2 or TRBV6-3 and TRBJ1-2; 8 nucleotides agree with TRBD1. The CDR3 is 14 amino acids. CDR1 is MNHEY, CDR2 SVGEGT, per germline. The junction had 6 bases not matched to a gene; V was cut back by 5 bases and J by 4 bases. The CDR3 sequence: CASSLQQGGYGYTF. The DNA for the CDR3 is TGTGCCAGCAGTCTTCAACAGGGGGGCTATGGCTACACCTTC.

In this sample, this clone turned up once. This chain connects TRBV3-1 (or the pseudogene TRBV3-2) to TRBJ2-3; 7 bases are a match to TRBD2. The germline CDR1 and CDR2 sequences are LGHDT and YNNKEL (reference sequence). The CDR3 length is 16 residues. V gave up 0 bases and J gave up 3 bases; unmatched junction bases: 6. This CDR3 reads CASSQDGGGYTDTQYF. DNA of the CDR3: TGTGCCAGCAGCCAAGATGGGGGGGGGTATACAGATACGCAGTATTTT.

The chain links TRBV5-4 to TRBJ2-3, with 16 nucleotides matching TRBD2. The length of the CDR3 is 17 residues. After removal of 3 bases from V and 2 bases from J, the junction contained 3 bases not matched to a gene. Germline CDR1 and CDR2: SGHNT and YYREEE (reference sequence). CDR3 region: CASSSGLAGGPTDTQYF. In DNA, the CDR3 is TGTGCCAGCAGCTCGGGACTAGCGGGGGGGCCCACAGATACGCAGTATTTT.

The chain combines TRBV6-5 with TRBJ2-3, with TRBD2 matching over 12 bases. Germline V CDR1 and CDR2: MNHEY, SVGAGI. The trim removed 2 bases at V and 5 bases at J, leaving 5 bases unmatched. This CDR3 has 16 residues. CDR3 residues: CASSYETSGGIDTQYF. CDR3 nucleotide sequence: TGTGCCAGCAGTTACGAAACTAGCGGGGGGATAGATACGCAGTATTTT.